A selection of T cell receptor beta chains follows, all from one sample in a study of shared clonotypes between healthy human individuals. This table comes from immunoSEQ multiplex PCR, and its TCRdb copy is limited to in-frame clones, with some not included. The data contain about 480,000 clones, about 75% of them singletons. The sequencing sample was made of PBMCs. The receptors were gathered from a woman between 35 and 50 years old in good health. Some clones in this sample may be carry-over from other donors' samples. Each CDR3 is given with its conserved first and last residue. The D gene is left open where the match is weak. Clone size appears in some rows only: once, few, many, or a class for an expanded clone.

J,D,size,V,DNA,CDR3
TRBJ2-3,.,.,TRBV7-6,TGTGCCAGCAGCTCCCCCGTGGGGGGTAGCACCAGGGATACGCAGTATTTT,CASSSPVGGSTRDTQYF
TRBJ2-5,.,.,TRBV29-1,TGCAGCGTTGACAGGGTTGAGACCCAGTACTTC,CSVDRVETQYF
TRBJ2-2,.,.,TRBV6-5,TGTGCCAGCCACCCAACGAGAGACGCCCTTAAGCTGTTTTTT,CASHPTRDALKLFF
TRBJ2-1,.,once,TRBV27,TGTGCCAGCAGTCCACTAATGGCAAGCAATGAGCAGTTCTTC,CASSPLMASNEQFF
TRBJ2-7,.,once,TRBV7-9,TGTGCCAGCAGCGTGGACAGCCTCGAGCAGTACTTC,CASSVDSLEQYF
TRBJ1-2,.,once,TRBV20-1,TGCAGTGCTAAATTGGATGGCTACACCTTC,CSAKLDGYTF
TRBJ1-1,.,.,TRBV25-1,TGTGCCAGCAGTGTTAGAACCGGGTCACCTCTTGAAGCTTTCTTT,CASSVRTGSPLEAFF
TRBJ2-1,.,.,TRBV7-9,TGTGCCAGCAGCTTAGCGGAATCGGTCGGTGAGCAGTTCTTC,CASSLAESVGEQFF
TRBJ2-2,.,.,TRBV7-2,TGTGCCAGCGGCCCGGGGCAGGGGCGGACCGGGGAGCTGTTTTTT,CASGPGQGRTGELFF
TRBJ1-1,.,.,TRBV29-1,TGCGGGGGGGGGCACAGGGACACTGAAGCTTTCTTT,CGGGHRDTEAFF
TRBJ1-4,.,.,TRBV29-1,TGCAGCGTAAAGGGGTTCCGGTTGGCAACTAATGAAAAACTGTTTTTT,CSVKGFRLATNEKLFF
TRBJ2-3,.,.,TRBV25-1,TGTGCCAGCACTGAGGGGGGCACAGATACGCAGTATTTT,CASTEGGTDTQYF
TRBJ1-4,TRBD1,.,TRBV30,TGTGCCTCCCACAGGGGGCGGGGTGAAAAACTGTTTTTT,CASHRGRGEKLFF
TRBJ1-4,TRBD1,.,TRBV2,TGTGCCAGCAGTACAGACAGGGGAGGCGAAAAACTGTTTTTT,CASSTDRGGEKLFF
TRBJ2-5,TRBD2,.,TRBV7-2,TGTGCCAGCAGCTTATCCCCTAGCGGGAGGGGAGAGACCCAGTACTTC,CASSLSPSGRGETQYF
TRBJ1-1,.,.,TRBV12-5,TGTGCTAGTGCTCTCAACCCACAGGGAGAAGCTTTCTTT,CASALNPQGEAFF
TRBJ2-5,TRBD1,many,TRBV14,TGTGCCAGCAGCCAAGAGCAGGGGGTGACCCAGTACTTC,CASSQEQGVTQYF
TRBJ2-7,TRBD1,.,TRBV13,TGTGCCAGCAGCTTAGGGAGCAGACAGGGGGTAGGCTACGAGCAGTACTTC,CASSLGSRQGVGYEQYF
TRBJ2-3,TRBD2,.,TRBV9,TGTGCCAGCAGCGTAAGCAGCGGGAGTGGAGATACGCAGTATTTT,CASSVSSGSGDTQYF
TRBJ2-1,.,.,TRBV6-5,TGTGCCAGCAAGGGGAGTAGGGATGAGCAGTTCTTC,CASKGSRDEQFF
TRBJ2-2,.,.,TRBV27,TGTGCCAGCAGTTTATCGGGCGCCGGGGGGCTGTTTTTT,CASSLSGAGGLFF
TRBJ2-2,TRBD2,.,TRBV28,TGTGCCAGCAGCCCCGTTAGCGGGAGGGCCGACACCGGGGAGCTGTTTTTT,CASSPVSGRADTGELFF
TRBJ2-1,TRBD1,once,TRBV19,TGTGCCAGTAGTATGGTGACAGGGGTTCTTAATGAGCAGTTCTTC,CASSMVTGVLNEQFF
TRBJ1-2,.,.,TRBV10-3,TGTGCCCTCCAGACAGGCGACTATGGCTACACCTTC,CALQTGDYGYTF
TRBJ2-3,.,.,TRBV7-3,TGTGCCAGCAGCTTCCGCGGAGAATCCACAGATACGCAGTATTTT,CASSFRGESTDTQYF
TRBJ2-7,TRBD2,.,TRBV11-2,TGTGCCAGCAGCTTAGGCGGGAGAAGCTACGAGCAGTACTTC,CASSLGGRSYEQYF
TRBJ1-4,TRBD1,.,TRBV5-1,TGCGCCAGCAGCCCAGGGACAGGGGGTGAAAAACTGTTTTTT,CASSPGTGGEKLFF
TRBJ2-2,TRBD2,.,TRBV7-9,TGTGCCAGCAGCTCCGTTGCAACTGGCGGGAGGGCCGGGGAGCTGTTTTTT,CASSSVATGGRAGELFF
TRBJ2-7,TRBD2,.,TRBV28,TGTGCCAGCAGTGAATCCGGGAGGTCTGAGCAGTACTTC,CASSESGRSEQYF
TRBJ2-1,.,.,TRBV19,TGTGCCAGTAGTATGGACTTACGGGCGCACAATGAGCAGTTCTTC,CASSMDLRAHNEQFF
TRBJ1-4,.,.,TRBV15,TGTGCCACCAGCAGATCTTGGGCCAGCAATGAAAAACTGTTTTTT,CATSRSWASNEKLFF
TRBJ2-7,.,.,TRBV27,TGTGCAACCTCCCCCCCGACGGAGCAGTACTTC,CATSPPTEQYF
TRBJ1-2,TRBD1,many,TRBV6-5,TGTGCCAGCAGTTCTATAGACAGGGCCTATGGCTACACCTTC,CASSSIDRAYGYTF
TRBJ1-1,.,few,TRBV6-6,TGTGCCAGCAGAAGGGAGAACACTGAAGCTTTCTTT,CASRRENTEAFF
TRBJ2-3,.,.,TRBV30,TGTGCCTGGAGTCGGAACCGAGTCGATACGCAGTATTTT,CAWSRNRVDTQYF
TRBJ2-1,TRBD2,.,TRBV10-3,TGTGCCATCAGTGAGTCGGGACTAGCGGGGGATTCCTACAATGAGCAGTTCTTC,CAISESGLAGDSYNEQFF
TRBJ2-3,TRBD2,.,TRBV5-4,TGTGCCAGCAGCCCAACGACTAGCGGGAGTGATACGCAGTATTTT,CASSPTTSGSDTQYF
TRBJ1-2,.,once,TRBV30,TGTGCCTGGACTCGACGGAGGGGAGATGGCTACACCTTC,CAWTRRRGDGYTF
TRBJ1-5,TRBD1,.,TRBV18,TGTGCCAGCTCACCGGGACAGGGTACAGCCCAGCATTTT,CASSPGQGTAQHF
TRBJ2-7,TRBD2,.,TRBV7-3,TGTGCCAGCAGCTCGGGACTAGCGGGCTTCCCCTACGAGCAGTACTTC,CASSSGLAGFPYEQYF
TRBJ2-7,TRBD2,.,TRBV7-2,TGTGCCAGCAGCTTATATCCTAGCGGGGGGGCTTACGAGCAGTACTTC,CASSLYPSGGAYEQYF
TRBJ2-7,TRBD2,.,TRBV10-2,TGCGCCAGCAGTGAGGGACTAGCGGACCTCTCCTACGAGCAGTACTTC,CASSEGLADLSYEQYF
TRBJ2-5,TRBD1,.,TRBV7-9,TGTGCCAGCAGCCCACAGGGGGAGACCCAGTACTTC,CASSPQGETQYF
TRBJ2-5,.,.,TRBV5-6,TGTGCCAGCAGCTACGGGACGGGGGAGACCCAGTACTTC,CASSYGTGETQYF
TRBJ2-7,.,.,TRBV7-8,TGTGCCAGCAGCTTAGATGTTTCGGAGCAGTACTTC,CASSLDVSEQYF
TRBJ2-7,.,.,TRBV9,TGTGCCAGCAGCGTGAGCGCGAGTTCCTACGAGCAGTACTTC,CASSVSASSYEQYF
TRBJ2-5,TRBD2,.,TRBV18,TGTGCCAGCTCACCGACTAGCGGGAACCAAGAGACCCAGTACTTC,CASSPTSGNQETQYF
TRBJ2-1,.,.,TRBV15,TGTGCCACCAGCAGAGGACCTCGGACACCCGGGAGTGATGAGCAGTTCTTC,CATSRGPRTPGSDEQFF
TRBJ2-1,.,.,TRBV5-8,TGTGCCAGCAGCTTGTTATCTTTCGACAATGAGCAGTTCTTC,CASSLLSFDNEQFF
TRBJ2-5,.,.,TRBV5-1,TGCGCCAGCAGCTTGGCCGGGACCCCGCAAGAGACCCAGTACTTC,CASSLAGTPQETQYF
TRBJ1-1,.,.,TRBV7-3,TGTGCCAGCAGCTTAGGCGGGACGAACACTGAAGCTTTCTTT,CASSLGGTNTEAFF
TRBJ2-3,.,.,TRBV2,TGTGCCAGCAGTGAAGGGGCGGATACGCAGTATTTT,CASSEGADTQYF